This T cell receptor beta chain was sequenced in a study of response to subunit inactivated influenza vaccine (dated by TCRdb to the late 2010s). Regarding the research as a whole: The study used deep quantitative T cell receptor repertoire profiling to track responses to a trivalent subunit inactivated influenza vaccine.

Trimming costs V 4 bases and J 3 bases, and their ends lie 17 bases apart. According to the germline V gene, CDR1 reads KGHSH and CDR2 reads LQKENI. CDR3 length: 16 amino acids, cysteine to phenylalanine. Kept here is only the CDR3 DNA, which spans 48 bases and is read in frame from base 1. Study-wide findings and limitations: According to the authors, only a limited number of new T cells may be recruited by each seasonal influenza vaccination.

The protocol used for the library was RT-PCR. Sequencing relied on an Illumina HiSeq 2500. The raw public reads went through TCRdb reprocessing: fastp at Q25, MiXCR clone calling, in-frame beta chains kept. Identical CDR3 proteins give one entry, which carries the most common genes and DNA. The sample table shows 550,000 to 800,000 distinct CDR3 sequences, and roughly 14% are seen once. Around 10% of the sample comes from the top ten. In the case of this clonotype: What antigen it recognizes has not been identified. No much larger clone is present one base from it, and per-base qualities are unavailable.

The sequence was obtained from a man aged 50-60 years who received an inactivated influenza vaccine. Donor details come from another sample of the same person, matched by shared clones. This specimen was PBMCs from blood, taken about 13 days after vaccination. The chain was built from TRBV18 and TRBJ2-3; the D call is possibly TRBD1 or TRBD2, each sharing 5 bases. In nucleotide form, the sequence is TGTGCCAGCTCACTTGGCACGGGACGCATAACAGATACGCAGTATTTT. The resulting protein is CASSLGTGRITDTQYF. With the rest looked up from the reference TRBV18 and TRBJ2-3 genes rather than sequenced, the full variable domain is NAGVMQNPRHLVRRRGQEARLRCSPMKGHSHVYWYRQLPEEGLKFMVYLQKENIIDESGMPKERFSAEFPKEGPSILRIQQVVRGDSAAYFCASSLGTGRITDTQYFGPGTRLTVL.